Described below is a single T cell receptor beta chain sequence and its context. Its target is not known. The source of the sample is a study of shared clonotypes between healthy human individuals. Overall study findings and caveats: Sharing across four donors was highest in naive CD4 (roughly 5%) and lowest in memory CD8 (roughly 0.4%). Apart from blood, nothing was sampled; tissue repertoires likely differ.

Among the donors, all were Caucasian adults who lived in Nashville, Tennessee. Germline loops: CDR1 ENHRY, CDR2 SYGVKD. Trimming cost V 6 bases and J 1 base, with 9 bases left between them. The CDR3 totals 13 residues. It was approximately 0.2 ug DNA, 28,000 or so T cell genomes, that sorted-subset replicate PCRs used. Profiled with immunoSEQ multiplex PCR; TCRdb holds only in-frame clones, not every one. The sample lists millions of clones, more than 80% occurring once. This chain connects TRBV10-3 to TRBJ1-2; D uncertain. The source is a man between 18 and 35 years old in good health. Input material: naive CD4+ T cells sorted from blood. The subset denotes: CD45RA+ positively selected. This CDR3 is CAIRVRINYGYTF. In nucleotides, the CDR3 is TGTGCCATCAGAGTCAGAATTAACTATGGCTACACCTTC.